A few counts support the clone carrying this T cell receptor (beta chain). Antigen unknown. This entry is derived from a study of response to subunit inactivated influenza vaccine. The study, taken as a whole, reports: Every seasonal influenza vaccination brings in few new T cells, the authors suggested.

The CDR3 totals 15 residues. The V segment lost 5 bases and the J segment 4 bases; nucleotides outside the gene matches: 6. CDR1 and CDR2 from the germline V gene are DFQATT and SNEGSKA (reference sequence). TCRdb fed the RT-PCR reads into MiXCR, producing one record per CDR3 protein. This sample carries hundreds of thousands of distinct CDR3 sequences, over 25% of them seen once, and the ten largest clones take approximately 1.9%. This clonotype was obtained from a middle-aged man who received an inactivated influenza vaccine. Source: CD4+ T cells sorted from PBMCs, taken around 5 days after vaccination. The J gene is TRBJ2-5, the V gene TRBV20-1; 14 bases match TRBD2. CDR3 bases: TGCAGTGCTTACTTGACTAGCGGGAGGGGAGAGACCCAGTACTTC. Translation: CSAYLTSGRGETQYF.